This TCR beta chain was profiled in a study of blood T cell repertoires in COVID-19. In its sample, this clone was seen once. Per the germline V gene, CDR1 is MNHEY and CDR2 is SVGAGI. V lost 7 bases and J lost 5, with 11 bases in between. The CDR3 extends over 13 amino acids. Sequencing was performed with immunoSEQ multiplex PCR; in TCRdb, only in-frame clones are kept and a portion is missing. Of 310,000 or so clones in the sample, approximately 86% were seen once. Enrollees, about 18 to 90 years old, lived in about two dozen US areas. The study counted Cohort 3 donors as recovered given two negative PCRs, clearance, or symptom resolution.

Sequenced material: PBMCs or T cells enriched from blood (not recorded which). This clonotype was sampled from a woman aged 18-29 years who had recovered from COVID-19. V is TRBV6-5 and J is TRBJ2-2; TRBD2 might be the D (6 bases). The CDR3: CASTLLATGELFF. CDR3 sequence (DNA): TGTGCCAGCACCCTACTAGCAACCGGGGAGCTGTTTTTT.